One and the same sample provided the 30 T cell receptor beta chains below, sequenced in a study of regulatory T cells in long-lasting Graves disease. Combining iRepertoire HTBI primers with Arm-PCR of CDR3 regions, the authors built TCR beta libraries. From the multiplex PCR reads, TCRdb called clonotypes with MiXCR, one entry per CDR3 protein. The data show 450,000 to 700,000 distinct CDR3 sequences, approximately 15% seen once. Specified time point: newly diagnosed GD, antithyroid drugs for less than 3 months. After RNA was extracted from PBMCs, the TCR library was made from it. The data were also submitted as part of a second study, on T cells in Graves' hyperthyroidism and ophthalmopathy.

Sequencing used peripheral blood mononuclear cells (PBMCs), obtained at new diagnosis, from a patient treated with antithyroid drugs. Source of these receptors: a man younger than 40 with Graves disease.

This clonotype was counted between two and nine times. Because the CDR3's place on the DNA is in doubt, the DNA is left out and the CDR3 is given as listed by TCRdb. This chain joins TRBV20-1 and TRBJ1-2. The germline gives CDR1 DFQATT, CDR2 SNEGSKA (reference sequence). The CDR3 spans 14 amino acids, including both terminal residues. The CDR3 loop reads CSARRLNGDYGCTF.

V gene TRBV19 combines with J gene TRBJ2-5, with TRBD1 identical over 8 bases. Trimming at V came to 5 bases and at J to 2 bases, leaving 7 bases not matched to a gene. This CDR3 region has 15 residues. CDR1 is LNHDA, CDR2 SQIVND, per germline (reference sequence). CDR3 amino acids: CASSPGQGWQETQYF. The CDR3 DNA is TGTGCCAGTAGTCCCGGACAGGGTTGGCAAGAGACCCAGTACTTC.

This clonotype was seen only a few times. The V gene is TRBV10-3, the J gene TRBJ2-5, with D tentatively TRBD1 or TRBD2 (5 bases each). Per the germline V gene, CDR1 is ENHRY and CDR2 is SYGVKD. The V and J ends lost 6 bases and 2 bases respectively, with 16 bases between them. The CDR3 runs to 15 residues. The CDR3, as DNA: TGTGCCATCAGCGGGACCCGGGGCCTTCAAGAGACCCAGTACTTC. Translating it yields CAISGTRGLQETQYF.

CDR3: CASSPIQETQYF. The CDR3 DNA is TGTGCCAGCAGTCCGATTCAAGAGACCCAGTACTTC. This chain connects TRBV6-1 to TRBJ2-5; D remains unclear. CDR1 MNHNS and CDR2 SASEGT come from the germline V gene. This CDR3 has 12 residues. Trimming took off 5 bases at V and 2 bases at J, with 6 bases between the two ends.

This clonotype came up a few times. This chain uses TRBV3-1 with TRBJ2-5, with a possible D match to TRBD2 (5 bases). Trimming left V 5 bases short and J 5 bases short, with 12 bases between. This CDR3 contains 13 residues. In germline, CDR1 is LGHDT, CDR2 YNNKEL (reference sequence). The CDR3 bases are TGTGCCAGCAGCAACCGGGGAATGGAGACCCAGTACTTC. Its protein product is CASSNRGMETQYF.

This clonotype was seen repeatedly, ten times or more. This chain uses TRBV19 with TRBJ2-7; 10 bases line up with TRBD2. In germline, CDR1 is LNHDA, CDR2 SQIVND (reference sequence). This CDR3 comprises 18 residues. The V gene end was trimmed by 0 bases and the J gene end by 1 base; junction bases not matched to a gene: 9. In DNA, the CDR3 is TGTGCCAGTAGTATAGATGGGGGCCGGACTAGCGGATCCTACGAGCAGTACTTC. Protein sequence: CASSIDGGRTSGSYEQYF.

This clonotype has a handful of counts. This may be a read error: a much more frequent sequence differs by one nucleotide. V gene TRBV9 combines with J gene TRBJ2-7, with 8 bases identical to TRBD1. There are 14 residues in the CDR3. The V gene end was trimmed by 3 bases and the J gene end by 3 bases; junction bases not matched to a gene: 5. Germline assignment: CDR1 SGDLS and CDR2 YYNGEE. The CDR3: CASSARDRSYEQYF. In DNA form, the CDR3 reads TGTGCCAGCAGCGCGCGGGACAGGAGCTACGAGCAGTACTTC.

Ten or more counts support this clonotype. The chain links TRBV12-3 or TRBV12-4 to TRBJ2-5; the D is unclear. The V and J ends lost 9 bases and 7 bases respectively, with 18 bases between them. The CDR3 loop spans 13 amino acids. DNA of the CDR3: TGTGCCAGTGCTTGGGATTTGCTGGCGACCCAGTACTTC. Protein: CASAWDLLATQYF.

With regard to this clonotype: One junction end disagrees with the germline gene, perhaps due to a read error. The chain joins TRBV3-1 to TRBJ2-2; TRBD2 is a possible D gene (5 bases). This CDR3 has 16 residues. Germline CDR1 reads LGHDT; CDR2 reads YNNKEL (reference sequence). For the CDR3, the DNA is TGTGCCAGCAGCACTAGACTGGCGGCGAACACCGGGGAGCTGTCTTTT. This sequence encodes CASSTRLAANTGELSF.

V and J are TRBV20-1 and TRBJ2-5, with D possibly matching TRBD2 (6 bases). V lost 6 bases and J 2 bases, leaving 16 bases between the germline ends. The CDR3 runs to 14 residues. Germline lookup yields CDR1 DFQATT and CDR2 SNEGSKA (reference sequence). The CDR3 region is CSALGEDLQETQYF. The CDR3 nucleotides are TGCAGTGCATTGGGGGAGGACTTACAAGAGACCCAGTACTTC.

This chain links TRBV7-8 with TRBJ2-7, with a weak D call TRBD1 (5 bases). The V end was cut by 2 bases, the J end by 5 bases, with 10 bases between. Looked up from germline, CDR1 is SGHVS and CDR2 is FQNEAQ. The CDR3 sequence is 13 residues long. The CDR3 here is CASSLIGAHEQYF. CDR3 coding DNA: TGTGCCAGCAGCTTAATAGGGGCCCACGAGCAGTACTTC.

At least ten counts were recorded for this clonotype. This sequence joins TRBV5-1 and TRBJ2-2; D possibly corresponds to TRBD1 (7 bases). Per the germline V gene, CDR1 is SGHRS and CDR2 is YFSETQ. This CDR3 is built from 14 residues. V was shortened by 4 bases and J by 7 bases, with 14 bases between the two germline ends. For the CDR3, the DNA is TGCGCCAGCAGCCGCGGGACAGTGAACGGGGAGCTGTTTTTT. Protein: CASSRGTVNGELFF.

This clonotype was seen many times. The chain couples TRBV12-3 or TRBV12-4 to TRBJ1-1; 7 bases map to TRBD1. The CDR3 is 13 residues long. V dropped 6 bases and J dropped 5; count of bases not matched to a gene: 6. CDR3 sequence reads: CASSLDRVTEAFF. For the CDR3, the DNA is TGTGCCAGCAGCCTCGACAGGGTGACTGAAGCTTTCTTT.

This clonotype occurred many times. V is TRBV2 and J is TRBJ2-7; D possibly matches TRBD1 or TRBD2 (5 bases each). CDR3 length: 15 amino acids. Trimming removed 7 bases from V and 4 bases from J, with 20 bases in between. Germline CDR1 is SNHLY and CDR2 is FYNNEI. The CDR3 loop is CASNWGRGGRYEQYF. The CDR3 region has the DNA TGTGCCAGCAACTGGGGACGGGGCGGTAGGTACGAGCAGTACTTC.

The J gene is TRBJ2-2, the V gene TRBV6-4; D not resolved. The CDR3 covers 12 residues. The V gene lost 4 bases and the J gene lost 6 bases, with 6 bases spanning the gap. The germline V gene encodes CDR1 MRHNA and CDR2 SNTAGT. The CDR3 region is CASSGRAGELFF. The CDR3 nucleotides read TGTGCCAGCAGTGGGCGCGCCGGGGAGCTGTTTTTT.

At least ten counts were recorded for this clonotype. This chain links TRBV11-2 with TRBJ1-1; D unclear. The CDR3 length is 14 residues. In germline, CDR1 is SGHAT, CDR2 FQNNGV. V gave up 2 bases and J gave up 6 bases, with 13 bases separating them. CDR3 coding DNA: TGTGCCAGCAGCTTATTTTCGACGGGCCCTGAAGCTTTCTTT. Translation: CASSLFSTGPEAFF.

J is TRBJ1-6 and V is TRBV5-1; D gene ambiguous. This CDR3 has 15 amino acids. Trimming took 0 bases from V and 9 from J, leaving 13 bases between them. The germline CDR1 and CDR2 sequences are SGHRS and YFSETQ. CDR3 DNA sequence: TGCGCCAGCAGCTTGGACACTTTAGGCAGTTCACCCCTCCACTTT. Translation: CASSLDTLGSSPLHF.

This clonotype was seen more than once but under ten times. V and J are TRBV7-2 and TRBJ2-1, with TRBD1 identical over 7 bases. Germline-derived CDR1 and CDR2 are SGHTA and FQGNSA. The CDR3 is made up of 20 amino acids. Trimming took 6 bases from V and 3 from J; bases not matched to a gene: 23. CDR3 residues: CASSPVYTGAAGTSYNEQFF. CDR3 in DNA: TGTGCCAGCAGTCCGGTGTATACAGGGGCGGCCGGGACGAGCTACAATGAGCAGTTCTTC.

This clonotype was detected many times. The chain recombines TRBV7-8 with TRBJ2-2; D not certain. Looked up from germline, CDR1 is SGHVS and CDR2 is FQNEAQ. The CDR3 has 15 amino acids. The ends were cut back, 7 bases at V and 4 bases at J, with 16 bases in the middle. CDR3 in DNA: TGTGCCAGCACCCGAGTGCGTTTGGGCACCGGGGAGCTGTTTTTT. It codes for CASTRVRLGTGELFF.

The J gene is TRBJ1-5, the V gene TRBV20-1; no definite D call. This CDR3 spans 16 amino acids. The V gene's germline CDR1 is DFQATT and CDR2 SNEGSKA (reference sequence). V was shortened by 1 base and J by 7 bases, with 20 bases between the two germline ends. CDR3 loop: CSARGDRGSRLQPQHF. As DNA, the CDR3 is TGCAGTGCTAGAGGTGACCGTGGTAGCCGACTCCAGCCCCAGCATTTT.

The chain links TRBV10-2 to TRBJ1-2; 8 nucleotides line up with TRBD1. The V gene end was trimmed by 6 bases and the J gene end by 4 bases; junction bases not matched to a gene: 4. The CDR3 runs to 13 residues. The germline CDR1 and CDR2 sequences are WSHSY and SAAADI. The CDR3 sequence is CASREDRVYGYTF. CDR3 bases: TGCGCCAGCAGAGAGGACAGGGTCTATGGCTACACCTTC.

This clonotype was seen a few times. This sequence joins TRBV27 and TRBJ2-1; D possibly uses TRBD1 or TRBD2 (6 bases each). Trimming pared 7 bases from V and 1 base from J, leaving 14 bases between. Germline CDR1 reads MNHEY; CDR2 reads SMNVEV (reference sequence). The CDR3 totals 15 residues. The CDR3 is CASMGGRGSYNEQFF. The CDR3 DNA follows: TGTGCCAGCATGGGGGGCAGAGGTTCCTACAATGAGCAGTTCTTC.

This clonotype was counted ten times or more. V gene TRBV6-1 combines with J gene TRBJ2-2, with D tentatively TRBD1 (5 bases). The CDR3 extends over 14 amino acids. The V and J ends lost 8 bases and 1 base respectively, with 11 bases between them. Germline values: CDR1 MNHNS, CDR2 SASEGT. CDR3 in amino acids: CASPGQGNTGELFF. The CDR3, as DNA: TGTGCCAGCCCTGGGCAGGGGAACACCGGGGAGCTGTTTTTT.

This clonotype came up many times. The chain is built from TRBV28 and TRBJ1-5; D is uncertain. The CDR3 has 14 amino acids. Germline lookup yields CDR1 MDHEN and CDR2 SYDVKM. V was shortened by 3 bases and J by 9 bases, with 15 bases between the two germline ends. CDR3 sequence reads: CASSLGRQSLPQHF. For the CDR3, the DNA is TGTGCCAGCAGTTTGGGTAGGCAGAGCCTGCCCCAGCATTTT.

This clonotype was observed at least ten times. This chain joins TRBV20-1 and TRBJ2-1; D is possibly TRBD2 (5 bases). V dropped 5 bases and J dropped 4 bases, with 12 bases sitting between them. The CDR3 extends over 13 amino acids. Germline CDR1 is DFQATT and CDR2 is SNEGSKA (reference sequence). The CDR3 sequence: CSAYLPGYNEQFF. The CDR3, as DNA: TGCAGTGCTTACCTTCCGGGGTACAATGAGCAGTTCTTC.

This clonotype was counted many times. In nucleotides, the CDR3 is TGCAGTGCTGCCGGGGGCAGCTCCTACAATGAGCAGTTCTTC. Amino acid sequence: CSAAGGSSYNEQFF. This chain joins TRBV20-1 and TRBJ2-1; the D call may be TRBD1 or TRBD2 (6 bases each). The CDR3 is 14 residues long. Looked up from germline, CDR1 is DFQATT and CDR2 is SNEGSKA (reference sequence). The V gene lost 5 bases and the J gene lost 0 bases, with 11 bases spanning the gap.

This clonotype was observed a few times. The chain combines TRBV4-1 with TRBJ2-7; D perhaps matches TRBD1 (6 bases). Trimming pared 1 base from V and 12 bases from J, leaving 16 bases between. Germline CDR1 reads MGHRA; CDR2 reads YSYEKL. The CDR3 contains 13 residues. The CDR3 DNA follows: TGCGCCAGCAGCCAAGTCCCGACAGGCTGGCGGTACTTC. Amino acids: CASSQVPTGWRYF.

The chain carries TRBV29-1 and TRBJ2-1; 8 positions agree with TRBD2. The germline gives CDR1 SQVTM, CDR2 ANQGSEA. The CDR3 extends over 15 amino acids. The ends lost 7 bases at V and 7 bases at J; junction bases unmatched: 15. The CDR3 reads CSAPWWAGGRNEQFF. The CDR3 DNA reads TGCAGCGCCCCCTGGTGGGCGGGAGGTAGGAATGAGCAGTTCTTC.

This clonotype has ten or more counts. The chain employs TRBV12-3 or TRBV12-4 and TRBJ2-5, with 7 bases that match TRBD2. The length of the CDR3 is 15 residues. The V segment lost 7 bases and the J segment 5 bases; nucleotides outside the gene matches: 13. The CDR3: CASTYGLDLGETQYF. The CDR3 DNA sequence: TGTGCCAGCACTTATGGACTAGATCTGGGGGAGACCCAGTACTTC.

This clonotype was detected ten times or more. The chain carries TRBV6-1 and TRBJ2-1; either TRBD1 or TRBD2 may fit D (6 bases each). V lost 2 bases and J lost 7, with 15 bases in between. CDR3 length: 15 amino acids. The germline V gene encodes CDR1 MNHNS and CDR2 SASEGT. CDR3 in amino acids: CASSETPRGGNEQFF. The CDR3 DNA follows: TGTGCCAGCAGTGAAACCCCCCGAGGGGGGAATGAGCAGTTCTTC.